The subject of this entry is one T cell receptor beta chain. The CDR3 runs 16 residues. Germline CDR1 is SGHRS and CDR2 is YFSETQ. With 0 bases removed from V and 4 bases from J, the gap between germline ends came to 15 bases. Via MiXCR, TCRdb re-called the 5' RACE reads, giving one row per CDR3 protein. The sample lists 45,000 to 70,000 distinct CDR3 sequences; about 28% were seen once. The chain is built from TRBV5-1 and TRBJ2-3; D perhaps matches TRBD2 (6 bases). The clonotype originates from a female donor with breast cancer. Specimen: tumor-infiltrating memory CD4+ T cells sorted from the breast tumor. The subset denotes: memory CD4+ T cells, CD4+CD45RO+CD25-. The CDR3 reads CASSLVFQSGADTQYF. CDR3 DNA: TGCGCCAGCAGCTTGGTCTTCCAATCGGGGGCAGATACGCAGTATTTT.